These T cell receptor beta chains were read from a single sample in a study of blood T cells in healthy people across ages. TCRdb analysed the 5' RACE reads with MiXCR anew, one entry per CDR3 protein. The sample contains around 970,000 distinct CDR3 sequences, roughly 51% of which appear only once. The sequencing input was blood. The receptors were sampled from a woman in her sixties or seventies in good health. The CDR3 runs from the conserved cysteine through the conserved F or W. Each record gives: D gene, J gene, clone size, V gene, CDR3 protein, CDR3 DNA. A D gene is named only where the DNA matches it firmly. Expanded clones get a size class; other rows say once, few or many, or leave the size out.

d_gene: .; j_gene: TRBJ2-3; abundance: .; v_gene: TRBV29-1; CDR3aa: CSARFTGTQYF; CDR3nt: TGCAGCGCACGGTTCACAGGTACGCAGTATTTT
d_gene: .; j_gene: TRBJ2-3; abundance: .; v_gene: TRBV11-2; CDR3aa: CASSTRGTTDTQYF; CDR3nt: TGTGCCAGCAGCACCAGGGGTACCACAGATACGCAGTATTTT
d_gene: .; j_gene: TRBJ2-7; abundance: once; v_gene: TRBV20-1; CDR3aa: CSASLQDVNSYEQYF; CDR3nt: TGCAGCGCTAGCTTACAGGACGTCAACTCCTACGAGCAGTACTTC
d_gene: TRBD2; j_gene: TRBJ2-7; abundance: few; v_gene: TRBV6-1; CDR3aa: CASTEAGGAPYEQYF; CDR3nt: TGTGCCAGCACTGAAGCGGGAGGGGCCCCCTACGAGCAGTACTTC
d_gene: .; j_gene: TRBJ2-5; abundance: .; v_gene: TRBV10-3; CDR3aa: CAISESTETQYF; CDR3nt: TGTGCCATCAGTGAGTCGACCGAGACCCAGTACTTC
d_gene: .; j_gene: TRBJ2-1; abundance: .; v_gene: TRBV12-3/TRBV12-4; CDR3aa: CASSLYRSYNEQFF; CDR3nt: TGTGCCAGCAGTTTATACAGGTCTTACAATGAGCAGTTCTTC
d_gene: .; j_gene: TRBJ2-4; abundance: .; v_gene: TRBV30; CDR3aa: CAWDLAGIANIQYF; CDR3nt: TGTGCCTGGGACTTAGCAGGGATTGCAAACATTCAGTACTTC
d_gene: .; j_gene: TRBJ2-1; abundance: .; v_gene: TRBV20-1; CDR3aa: CSARDSGTQYNEQFF; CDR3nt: TGCAGTGCTAGAGACTCTGGGACCCAGTACAATGAGCAGTTCTTC
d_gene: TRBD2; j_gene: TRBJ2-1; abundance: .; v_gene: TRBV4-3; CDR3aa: CASSPWTSGDNEQFF; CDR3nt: TGCGCCAGCAGCCCTTGGACTAGCGGGGACAATGAGCAGTTCTTC
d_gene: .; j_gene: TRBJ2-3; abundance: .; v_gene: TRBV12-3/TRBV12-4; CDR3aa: CASQCRGGADTQYF; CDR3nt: TGTGCCAGCCAATGCAGAGGAGGCGCAGATACGCAGTATTTT
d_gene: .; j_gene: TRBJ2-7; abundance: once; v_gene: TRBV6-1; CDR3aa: CASLEFSYNEQYF; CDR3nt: TGTGCCAGCCTAGAATTCTCTTACAATGAGCAGTACTTC
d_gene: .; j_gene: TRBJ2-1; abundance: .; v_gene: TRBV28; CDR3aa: CASLSYNEQFF; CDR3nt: TGTGCCAGCTTGAGCTACAATGAGCAGTTCTTC
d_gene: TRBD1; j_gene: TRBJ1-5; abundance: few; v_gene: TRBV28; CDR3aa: CASSLAGQGSNQPQHF; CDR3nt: TGTGCCAGCAGTTTAGCTGGACAGGGAAGTAATCAGCCCCAGCATTTT
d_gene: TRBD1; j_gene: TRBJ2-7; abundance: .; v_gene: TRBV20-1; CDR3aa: CSVFQGARYEQYF; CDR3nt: TGCAGTGTCTTCCAGGGGGCGCGTTACGAGCAGTACTTC
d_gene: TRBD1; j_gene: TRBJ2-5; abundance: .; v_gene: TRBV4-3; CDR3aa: CASSLETGGRQETQYF; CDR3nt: TGCGCCAGCAGCCTTGAGACAGGGGGCAGACAAGAGACCCAGTACTTC
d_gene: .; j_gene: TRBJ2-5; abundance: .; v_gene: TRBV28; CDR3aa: CASNRGQETQYF; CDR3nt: TGTGCCAGCAATAGGGGGCAAGAGACCCAGTACTTC
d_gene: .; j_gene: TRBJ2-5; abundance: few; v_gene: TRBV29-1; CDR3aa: CSVEAGQETQYF; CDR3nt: TGCAGCGTTGAAGCAGGACAAGAGACCCAGTACTTC
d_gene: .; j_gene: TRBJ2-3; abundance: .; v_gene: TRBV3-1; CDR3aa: CASSQGGRDGSTDTQYF; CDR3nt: TGTGCCAGCAGCCAGGGGGGCCGGGACGGGAGCACAGATACGCAGTATTTT
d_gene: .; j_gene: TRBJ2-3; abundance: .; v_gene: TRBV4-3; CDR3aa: CASSQDRREVTQYF; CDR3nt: TGCGCCAGCAGCCAAGATAGGCGGGAAGTTACGCAGTATTTT
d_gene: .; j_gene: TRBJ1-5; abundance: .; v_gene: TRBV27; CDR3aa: CASSILDWTTYQPQHF; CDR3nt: TGTGCCAGCAGTATACTCGATTGGACCACTTATCAGCCCCAGCATTTT
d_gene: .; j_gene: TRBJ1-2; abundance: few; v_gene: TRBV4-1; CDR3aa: CASSNLQGTGGYTF; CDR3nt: TGCGCCAGCAGCAACTTACAGGGAACGGGGGGCTACACCTTC
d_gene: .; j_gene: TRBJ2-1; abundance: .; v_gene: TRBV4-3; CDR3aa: CASSQDPSPGEQFF; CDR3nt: TGCGCCAGCAGCCAAGATCCGTCCCCGGGTGAGCAGTTCTTC
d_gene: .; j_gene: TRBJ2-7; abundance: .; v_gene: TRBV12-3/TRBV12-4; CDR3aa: CASNFGQISSYEQYF; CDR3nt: TGTGCCAGCAACTTTGGACAGATAAGCTCCTACGAGCAGTACTTC
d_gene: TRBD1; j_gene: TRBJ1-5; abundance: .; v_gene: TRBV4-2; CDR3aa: CASSHHRGDSNQPQHF; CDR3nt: TGTGCCAGCAGCCACCACAGGGGGGATAGCAATCAGCCCCAGCATTTT
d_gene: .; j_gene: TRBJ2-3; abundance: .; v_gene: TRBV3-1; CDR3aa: CASSQLAKSLQTDTQYF; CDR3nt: TGTGCCAGCAGCCAACTAGCGAAGTCTCTGCAGACAGATACGCAGTATTTT
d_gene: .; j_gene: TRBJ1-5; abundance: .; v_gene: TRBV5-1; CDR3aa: CASSAFGSEQPQHF; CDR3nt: TGCGCCAGCAGCGCCTTCGGATCGGAACAGCCCCAGCATTTT
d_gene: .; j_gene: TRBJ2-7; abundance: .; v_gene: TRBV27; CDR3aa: CASSPRTGQTLHEQYF; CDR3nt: TGTGCCAGCAGTCCAAGAACCGGCCAAACTCTCCACGAGCAGTACTTC
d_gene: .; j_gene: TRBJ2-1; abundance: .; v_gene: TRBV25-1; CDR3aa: CASSEDDSELWDEQFF; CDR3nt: TGTGCCAGCAGTGAAGACGACAGTGAGCTTTGGGATGAGCAGTTCTTC
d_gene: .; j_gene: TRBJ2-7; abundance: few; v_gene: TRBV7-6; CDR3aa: CASSLQGLGEQYF; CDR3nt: TGTGCCAGCAGCTTACAGGGACTGGGCGAGCAGTACTTC
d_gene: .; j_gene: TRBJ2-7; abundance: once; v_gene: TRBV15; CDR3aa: CATRETESYEQYF; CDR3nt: TGTGCCACCAGGGAGACAGAATCCTACGAGCAGTACTTC
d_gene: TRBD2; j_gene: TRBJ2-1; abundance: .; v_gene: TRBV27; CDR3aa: CASSPLSFSGSHNEQFF; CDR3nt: TGTGCCAGCAGTCCCCTCTCCTTTAGCGGGTCCCACAATGAGCAGTTCTTC
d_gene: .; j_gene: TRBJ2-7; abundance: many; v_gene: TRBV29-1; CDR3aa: CSVQPRGTGEQYF; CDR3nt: TGCAGCGTCCAGCCGCGAGGGACGGGGGAGCAGTACTTC
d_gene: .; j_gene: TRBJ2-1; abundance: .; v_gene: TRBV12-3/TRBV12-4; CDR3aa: CASKLRAGLAVDEQFF; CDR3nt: TGTGCCAGTAAATTGCGGGCGGGACTCGCAGTCGATGAGCAGTTCTTC
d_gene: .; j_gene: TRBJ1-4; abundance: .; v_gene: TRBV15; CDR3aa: CATSRATGYNEKLFF; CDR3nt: TGTGCCACCAGCAGAGCGACAGGTTATAATGAAAAACTGTTTTTT
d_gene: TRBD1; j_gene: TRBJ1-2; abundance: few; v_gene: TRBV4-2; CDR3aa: CASSQSDRGDGYTF; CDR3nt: TGTGCCAGCAGCCAATCCGACAGGGGGGACGGCTACACCTTC
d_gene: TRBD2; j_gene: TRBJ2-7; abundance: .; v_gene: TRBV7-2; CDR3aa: CASSSRTSGFYEQYF; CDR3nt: TGTGCCAGCAGCTCCAGGACTAGCGGGTTCTACGAGCAGTACTTC
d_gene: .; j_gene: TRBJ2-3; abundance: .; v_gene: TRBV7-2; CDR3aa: CASLGLSTDTQYF; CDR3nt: TGTGCCAGCCTGGGACTCAGCACAGATACGCAGTATTTT
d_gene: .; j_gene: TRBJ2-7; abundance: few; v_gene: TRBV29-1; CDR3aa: CSVAGGRAKYEQYF; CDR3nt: TGCAGCGTTGCGGGCGGCAGGGCGAAGTACGAGCAGTACTTC
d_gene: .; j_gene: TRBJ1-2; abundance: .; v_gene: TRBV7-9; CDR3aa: CASSDVYAAQRRGYRGYTF; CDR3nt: TGTGCCAGCAGCGACGTCTATGCCGCACAGAGGAGGGGGTACCGTGGCTACACCTTC
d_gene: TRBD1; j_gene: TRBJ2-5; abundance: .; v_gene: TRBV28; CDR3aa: CASVSDRETQYF; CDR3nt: TGTGCCAGCGTGTCGGACAGGGAGACCCAGTACTTC
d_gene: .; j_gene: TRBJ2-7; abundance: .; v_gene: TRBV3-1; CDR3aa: CASSQRDGREQYF; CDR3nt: TGTGCCAGCAGCCAACGGGACGGGCGGGAGCAGTACTTC
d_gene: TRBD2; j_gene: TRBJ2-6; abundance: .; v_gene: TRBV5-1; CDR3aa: CASSSGLAASGANVLTF; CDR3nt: TGCGCCAGCAGCTCTGGACTAGCGGCCTCTGGGGCCAACGTCCTGACTTTC
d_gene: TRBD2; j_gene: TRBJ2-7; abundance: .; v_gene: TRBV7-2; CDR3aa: CASSLETGGNYEQYF; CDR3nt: TGTGCCAGCAGCTTAGAGACCGGGGGGAACTACGAGCAGTACTTC
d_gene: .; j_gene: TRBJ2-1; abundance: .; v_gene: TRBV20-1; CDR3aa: CSARLPGGEQFF; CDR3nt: TGCAGTGCTAGACTGCCGGGCGGTGAGCAGTTCTTC
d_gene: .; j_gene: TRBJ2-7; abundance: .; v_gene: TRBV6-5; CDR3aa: CASKQGESPYNEQYF; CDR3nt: TGTGCCAGCAAGCAGGGAGAATCCCCCTACAATGAGCAGTACTTC
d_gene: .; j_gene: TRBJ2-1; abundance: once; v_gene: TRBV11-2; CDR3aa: CASSLNQNEQFF; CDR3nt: TGTGCCAGCAGTCTGAACCAGAATGAGCAGTTCTTC
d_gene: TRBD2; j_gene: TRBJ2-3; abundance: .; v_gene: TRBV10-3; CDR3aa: CAISESSGLAGSLDTQYF; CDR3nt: TGTGCCATCAGTGAGTCCTCCGGACTAGCGGGAAGTTTGGATACGCAGTATTTT
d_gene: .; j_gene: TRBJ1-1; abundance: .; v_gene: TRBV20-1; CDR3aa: CSARDSQGGSAEAFF; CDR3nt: TGCAGTGCTAGAGATTCGCAGGGAGGATCGGCTGAAGCTTTCTTT
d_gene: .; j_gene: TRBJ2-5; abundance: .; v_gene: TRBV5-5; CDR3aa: CASSFIRDQQYF; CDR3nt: TGTGCCAGCAGCTTCATCCGGGACCAACAGTACTTC
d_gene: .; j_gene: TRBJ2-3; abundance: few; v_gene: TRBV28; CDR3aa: CASSVQGGDTQYF; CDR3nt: TGTGCCAGCAGTGTACAGGGTGGGGATACGCAGTATTTT
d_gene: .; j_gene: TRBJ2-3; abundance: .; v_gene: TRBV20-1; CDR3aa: CSATARGGAATDTQYF; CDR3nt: TGCAGTGCTACCGCGAGAGGGGGGGCCGCGACAGATACGCAGTATTTT
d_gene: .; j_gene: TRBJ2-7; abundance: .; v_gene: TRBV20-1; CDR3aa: CSGGRGPYEQYF; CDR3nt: TGCAGTGGGGGCAGGGGCCCCTACGAGCAGTACTTC
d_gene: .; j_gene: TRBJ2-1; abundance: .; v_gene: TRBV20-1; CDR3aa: CSASWGISALSSYNEQFF; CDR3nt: TGCAGTGCCTCCTGGGGGATTAGCGCATTAAGCTCCTACAATGAGCAGTTCTTC